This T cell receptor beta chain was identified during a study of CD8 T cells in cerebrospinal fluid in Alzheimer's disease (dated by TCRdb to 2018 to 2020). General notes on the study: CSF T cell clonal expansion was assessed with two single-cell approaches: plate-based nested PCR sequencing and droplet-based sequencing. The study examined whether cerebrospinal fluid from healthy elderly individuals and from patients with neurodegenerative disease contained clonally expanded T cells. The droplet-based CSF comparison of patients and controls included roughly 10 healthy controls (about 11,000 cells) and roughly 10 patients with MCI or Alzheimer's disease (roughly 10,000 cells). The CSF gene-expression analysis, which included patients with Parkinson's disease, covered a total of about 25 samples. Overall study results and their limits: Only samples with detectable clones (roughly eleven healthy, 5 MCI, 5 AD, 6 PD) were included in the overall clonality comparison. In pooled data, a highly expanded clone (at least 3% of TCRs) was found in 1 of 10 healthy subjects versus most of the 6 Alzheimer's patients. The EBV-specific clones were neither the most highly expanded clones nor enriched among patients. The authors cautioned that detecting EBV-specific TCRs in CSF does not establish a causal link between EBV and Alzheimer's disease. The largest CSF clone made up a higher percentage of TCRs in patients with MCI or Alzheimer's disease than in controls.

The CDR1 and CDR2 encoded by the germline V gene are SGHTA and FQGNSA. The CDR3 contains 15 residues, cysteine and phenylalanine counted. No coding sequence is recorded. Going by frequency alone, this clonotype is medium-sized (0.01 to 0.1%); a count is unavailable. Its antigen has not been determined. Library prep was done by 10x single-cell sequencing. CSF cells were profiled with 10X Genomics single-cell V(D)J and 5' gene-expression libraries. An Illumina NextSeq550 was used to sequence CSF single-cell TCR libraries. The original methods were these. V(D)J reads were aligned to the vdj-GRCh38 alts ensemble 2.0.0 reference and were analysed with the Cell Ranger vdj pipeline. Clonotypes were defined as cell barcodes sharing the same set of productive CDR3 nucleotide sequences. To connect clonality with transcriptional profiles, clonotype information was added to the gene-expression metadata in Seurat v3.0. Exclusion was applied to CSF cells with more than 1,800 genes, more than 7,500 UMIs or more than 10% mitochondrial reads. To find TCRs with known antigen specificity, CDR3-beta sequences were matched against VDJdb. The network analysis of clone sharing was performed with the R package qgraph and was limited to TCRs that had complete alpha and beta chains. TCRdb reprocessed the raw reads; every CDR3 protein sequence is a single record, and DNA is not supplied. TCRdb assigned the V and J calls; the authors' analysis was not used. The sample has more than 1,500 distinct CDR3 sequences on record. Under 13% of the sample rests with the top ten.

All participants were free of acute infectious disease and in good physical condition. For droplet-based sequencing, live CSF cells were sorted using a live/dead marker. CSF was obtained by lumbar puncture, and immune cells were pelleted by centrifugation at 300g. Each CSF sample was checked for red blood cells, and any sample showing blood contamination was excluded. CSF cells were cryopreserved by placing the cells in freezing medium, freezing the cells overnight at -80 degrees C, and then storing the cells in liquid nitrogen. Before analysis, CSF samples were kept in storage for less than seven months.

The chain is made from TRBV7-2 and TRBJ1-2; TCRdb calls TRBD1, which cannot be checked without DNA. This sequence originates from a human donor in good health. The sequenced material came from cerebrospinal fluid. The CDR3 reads CASSYPGQGGYGYTF. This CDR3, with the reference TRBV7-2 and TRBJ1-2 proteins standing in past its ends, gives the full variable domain GAGVSQSPSNKVTEKGKDVELRCDPISGHTALYWYRQSLGQGLEFLIYFQGNSAPDKSGLPSDRFSAERTGGSVSTLTIQRTQQEDSAVYLCASSYPGQGGYGYTFGSGTRLTVV.